A selection of T cell receptor beta chains follows, all from one sample in a study of shared clonotypes between healthy human individuals. Sequencing used immunoSEQ multiplex PCR; TCRdb keeps in-frame clones, though not all of them. The sample lists 2 million to 2.5 million clones, approximately 94% occurring once. Sample: naive CD8+ T cells from PBMCs. These receptors were collected from a man aged 18 to 29 in good health. Some clones in this sample may be carry-over from other donors' samples. The conserved cysteine and the conserved F or W are not part of the CDR3 here. Each record gives: J gene, V gene, CDR3 length, CDR3 protein.

TRBJ2-7,TRBV10-1,11,ASQAGGGTEQY
TRBJ2-1,TRBV11-2,10,ASSLDRDEQF
TRBJ2-5,TRBV9,17,ASSETRGLAGVGQETQY
TRBJ2-3,TRBV6-5,10,ASRQLGDTQY
TRBJ2-1,TRBV7-9,9,ASSLVEREF
TRBJ2-7,TRBV9,12,ASSVGGGTYEQY
TRBJ2-7,TRBV7-9,11,ASSLNSNYEQY
TRBJ2-1,TRBV5-4,14,ASSPRPTPSYNEQF
TRBJ2-5,TRBV19,14,ASSITPRGVGETQY
TRBJ2-5,TRBV7-2,12,ASSLYANQETQY
TRBJ2-2,TRBV19,13,ASAPGTENTGELF
TRBJ2-1,TRBV4-3,13,ASSQYGSSYNEQF
TRBJ2-7,TRBV4-1,13,ASSQSNGGLYEQY
TRBJ2-1,TRBV4-3,13,ASSQGLSVYNEQF
TRBJ1-1,TRBV11-2,14,ASSANRGNMNTGAF
TRBJ2-3,TRBV9,13,ASSVTSGRGDTQY
TRBJ1-3,TRBV7-9,14,ASSLGGGGSGNTIY
TRBJ1-2,TRBV5-1,14,ASSFDTRTPFDGYT
TRBJ2-1,TRBV29-1,11,SAGVELYNEQF
TRBJ2-1,TRBV28,12,ASSLRGTPREQF
TRBJ2-7,TRBV5-1,14,ASSPPFRQGNHEQY
TRBJ2-1,TRBV7-9,14,ASSSTSGGLENEQF
TRBJ2-7,TRBV9,13,ASSVGGGLSYEQY
TRBJ1-1,TRBV7-6,14,ASSFRGGFMNTEAF
TRBJ2-7,TRBV11-3,11,ASSGRDSYEQY
TRBJ2-7,TRBV18,11,ASSPQDSYEQY
TRBJ1-5,TRBV5-5,15,ASSLLRTGTSNQPQH
TRBJ2-3,TRBV29-1,9,GSPVGDTQY
TRBJ1-2,TRBV14,12,ASSPRRQAYGYT
TRBJ1-2,TRBV29-1,11,SVDGDGGYGYT